These 11 T cell receptor beta chains were all obtained from the same sample, sequenced in a study of blood T cell repertoires in COVID-19. Using immunoSEQ multiplex PCR, the repertoire was profiled, and TCRdb retains in-frame clones only, with some absent. This table holds 300,000 to 450,000 clones, approximately 84% found once. Sequenced material: PBMCs or T cells enriched from blood (not recorded which). Receptors were obtained from a young woman who had recovered from COVID-19.

This rearrangement joins TRBV28 to TRBJ1-6; weak D call: TRBD1 (6 bases). V dropped 5 bases and J dropped 6 bases, with 20 bases sitting between them. Germline CDR1 reads MDHEN; CDR2 reads SYDVKM. There are 17 residues in the CDR3. In DNA, the CDR3 is TGTGCCAGCAGTGCCGCCGGGGGGGGCCCCCCTAATTCACCCCTCCACTTT. Amino acid sequence: CASSAAGGGPPNSPLHF.

This clone was observed at least ten times. The J gene is TRBJ2-5, the V gene TRBV2, with 12 bases that match TRBD2. The V gene end was trimmed by 7 bases and the J gene end by 7 bases; junction bases not matched to a gene: 13. There are 16 residues in the CDR3. Per germline, CDR1 SNHLY and CDR2 FYNNEI. CDR3 bases: TGTGCCAGCACCCCTGGGGCTAGCGGGGGGGCCGGGACCCAGTACTTC. This encodes CASTPGASGGAGTQYF.

This chain joins TRBV10-3 and TRBJ1-6, with 7 positions matching TRBD1. Germline V gene lookup returns CDR1 ENHRY and CDR2 SYGVKD. CDR3 length equals 16 residues. Trimming took 0 bases from V and 5 from J; bases not matched to a gene: 4. The CDR3 here is CAISESSGTDNSPLHF. The CDR3 bases are TGTGCCATCAGTGAGTCGTCGGGGACAGATAATTCACCCCTCCACTTT.

This clone came up a few times. The chain carries TRBV4-3 and TRBJ2-7; possible D gene TRBD1, 6 bases. V lost 0 bases and J lost 5, with 11 bases in between. Per germline, CDR1 LGHNA and CDR2 YSLEER. The CDR3 spans 14 residues. The CDR3 sequence: CASSQEARGHEQYF. The CDR3 DNA reads as TGCGCCAGCAGCCAAGAAGCCAGGGGACACGAGCAGTACTTC.

The chain carries TRBV5-8 and TRBJ1-2; TRBD1 is a possible D gene (5 bases). Per germline, CDR1 SGHTS and CDR2 YDEGEE. CDR3 length: 15 amino acids. Trimming pared 4 bases from V and 2 bases from J, leaving 15 bases between. CDR3 nucleotides: TGTGCCAGCAGCACCCGAGGGACTGGGAACTATGGCTACACCTTC. It translates to CASSTRGTGNYGYTF.

The chain is built from TRBV5-1 and TRBJ2-5; 7 bases agree with TRBD1. The CDR3 covers 14 residues. V shed 3 bases and J 2 bases; nucleotides not matched to a gene: 4. Germline lookup yields CDR1 SGHRS and CDR2 YFSETQ. DNA of the CDR3: TGCGCCAGCAGCTACGGGACAGTACAAGAGACCCAGTACTTC. This codes for CASSYGTVQETQYF.

This clone was observed a handful of times. The chain recombines TRBV7-2 with TRBJ1-1, with D tentatively TRBD1 (5 bases). Trimming took 5 bases from V and 3 from J, leaving 10 bases between them. The CDR3 sequence is 13 residues long. Germline V gives CDR1 SGHTA, CDR2 FQGNSA. CDR3 sequence: CASSVTGYTEAFF. The CDR3 DNA reads TGTGCCAGCAGCGTCACAGGTTACACTGAAGCTTTCTTT.

V is TRBV5-4 and J is TRBJ1-1, with 8 nucleotides matching TRBD1. V was clipped by 9 bases and J by 1 base; unmatched bases: 8. Looked up from germline, CDR1 is SGHNT and CDR2 is YYREEE (reference sequence). This CDR3 spans 14 amino acids. CDR3 sequence: CATALGQGNTEAFF. CDR3 nucleotides: TGTGCCACCGCCCTAGGACAGGGGAACACTGAAGCTTTCTTT.

V and J are TRBV18 and TRBJ2-1; maybe TRBD1 (5 bases). Germline CDR1 and CDR2: KGHSH and LQKENI. V was pared by 3 bases and J by 7 bases, with 10 bases between. The length of the CDR3 is 13 residues. The CDR3 loop is CASSPASGNEQFF. CDR3 coding DNA: TGTGCCAGCTCACCCGCCTCAGGGAATGAGCAGTTCTTC.

The chain couples TRBV11-2 to TRBJ2-7; possibly TRBD1 for D (5 bases). Germline-derived CDR1 and CDR2 are SGHAT and FQNNGV. The V end was cut by 6 bases, the J end by 0 bases, with 12 bases between. The CDR3 contains 14 residues. This CDR3 is CASRVTDYSYEQYF. The DNA for the CDR3 is TGTGCCAGCAGGGTGACAGATTACTCCTACGAGCAGTACTTC.

This rearrangement joins TRBV2 to TRBJ1-4; no clear D. V was cut by 3 bases and J by 3 bases, with 11 bases left in between. This CDR3 has 15 residues. From germline, CDR1 is SNHLY and CDR2 FYNNEI. The DNA of the CDR3 is TGTGCCAGCAGTGAGGAGGGTTTGGCTAATGAAAAACTGTTTTTT. This sequence encodes CASSEEGLANEKLFF.